This is a list of T cell receptor beta chains from one sample in a study of cytomegalovirus exposure and HLA in healthy donors. Data came from immunoSEQ multiplex PCR; TCRdb stores just in-frame clones and leaves some out. The sample includes around 150,000 clones, around 79% of them seen just once. Sequencing input: PBMCs. These receptors originate from a middle-aged man in good health and CMV-seronegative. CDR3s include the opening cysteine and the closing phenylalanine or tryptophan.

>TRBV10-3|TRBJ2-7
CAISEATGEQYF
>TRBV5-4|TRBJ2-7
CASSPGTGALYEQYF
>TRBV5-6|TRBJ1-6
CASSDGVDNSPLHF
>TRBV5-4|TRBJ1-1
CASSLTGVTEAFF
>TRBV6-1|TRBJ2-5
CASSENRVRQETQYF
>TRBV19|TRBJ2-7
CASSARLAGRSNEQYF
>TRBV9|TRBJ1-6
CASSVGDPNSPLHF
>TRBV5-1|TRBJ2-3
CASSLAVGTDTQYF
>TRBV6-4|TRBJ2-1
CASSPLAGGNEQFF
>TRBV11-3|TRBJ2-1
CASSLQGDEQFF
>TRBV25-1|TRBJ2-2
CASSEFVGGGTGELFF
>TRBV6-5|TRBJ1-6
CASTDGVHNSPLHF
>TRBV7-9|TRBJ2-7
CASSPNPSSVGREQYF
>TRBV5-6|TRBJ2-1
CASSFSDGGYNEQFF
>TRBV7-6|TRBJ1-3
CASSLWGLTGNTIYF
>TRBV19|TRBJ2-3
CASRWTSGTDTQYF
>TRBV13|.
CASSLGWGYEQYF
>TRBV30|TRBJ1-4
CAWSADEKLFF
>TRBV7-8|TRBJ2-1
CASSRTSGGGSSYNEQFF
>TRBV6-1|TRBJ2-5
CASTTGPRGETQYF
>TRBV4-3|TRBJ1-2
CASSQTGLYGYTF
>TRBV28|TRBJ1-1
CASSPGGGGTEAFF
>TRBV7-9|TRBJ2-7
CASSPLAGGFYEQYF